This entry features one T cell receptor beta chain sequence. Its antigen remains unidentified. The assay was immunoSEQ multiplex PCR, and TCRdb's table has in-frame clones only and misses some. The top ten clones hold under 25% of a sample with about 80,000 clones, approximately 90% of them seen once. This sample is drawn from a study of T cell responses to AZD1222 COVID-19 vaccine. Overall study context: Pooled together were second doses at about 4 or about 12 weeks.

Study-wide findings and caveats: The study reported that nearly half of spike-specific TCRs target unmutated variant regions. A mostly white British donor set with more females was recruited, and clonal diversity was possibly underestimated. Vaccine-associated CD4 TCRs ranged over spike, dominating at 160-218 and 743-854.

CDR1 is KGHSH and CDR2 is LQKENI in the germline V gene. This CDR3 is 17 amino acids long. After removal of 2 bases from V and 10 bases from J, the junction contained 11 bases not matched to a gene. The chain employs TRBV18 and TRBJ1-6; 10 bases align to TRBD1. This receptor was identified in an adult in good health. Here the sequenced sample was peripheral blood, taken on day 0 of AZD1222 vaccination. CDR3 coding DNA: TGTGCCAGCTCACCATCACCGACAGGGGGCAATGGATCACCCCTCCACTTT. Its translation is CASSPSPTGGNGSPLHF. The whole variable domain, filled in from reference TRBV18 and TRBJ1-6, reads NAGVMQNPRHLVRRRGQEARLRCSPMKGHSHVYWYRQLPEEGLKFMVYLQKENIIDESGMPKERFSAEFPKEGPSILRIQQVVRGDSAAYFCASSPSPTGGNGSPLHFGNGTRLTVT.